Sequencing of this T cell receptor beta chain was carried out in a study of T cell repertoires in cytomegalovirus infection. One entry per CDR3 protein results from TCRdb running MiXCR on the reads. The data show approximately 730,000 distinct CDR3 sequences, almost 30% seen once. Germline CDR1 and CDR2: LNHDA and SQIVND (reference sequence). CDR3 length: 15 amino acids. V shed 8 bases and J shed 0 bases, with 16 bases lying between them. Concerning this clonotype: The antigen remains unidentified.

This chain connects TRBV19 to TRBJ1-2; maybe TRBD1 (6 bases). The clonotype comes from a human donor in good health (CMV status not recorded). Some clones in this sample may be carry-over from other donors' samples. Sequenced material: cultured CD8+ T cells from PBMCs, taken from culture after CMV antigen stimulation. The DNA of the CDR3 is TGTGCCAGTTCCGAGGGGGTGCGGGCTAACTATGGCTACACCTTC. Protein: CASSEGVRANYGYTF. Together with reference TRBV19 and TRBJ1-2, the CDR3 gives the full variable domain: DGGITQSPKYLFRKEGQNVTLSCEQNLNHDAMYWYRQDPGQGLRLIYYSQIVNDFQKGDIAEGYSVSREKKESFPLTVTSAQKNPTAFYLCASSEGVRANYGYTFGSGTRLTVV.